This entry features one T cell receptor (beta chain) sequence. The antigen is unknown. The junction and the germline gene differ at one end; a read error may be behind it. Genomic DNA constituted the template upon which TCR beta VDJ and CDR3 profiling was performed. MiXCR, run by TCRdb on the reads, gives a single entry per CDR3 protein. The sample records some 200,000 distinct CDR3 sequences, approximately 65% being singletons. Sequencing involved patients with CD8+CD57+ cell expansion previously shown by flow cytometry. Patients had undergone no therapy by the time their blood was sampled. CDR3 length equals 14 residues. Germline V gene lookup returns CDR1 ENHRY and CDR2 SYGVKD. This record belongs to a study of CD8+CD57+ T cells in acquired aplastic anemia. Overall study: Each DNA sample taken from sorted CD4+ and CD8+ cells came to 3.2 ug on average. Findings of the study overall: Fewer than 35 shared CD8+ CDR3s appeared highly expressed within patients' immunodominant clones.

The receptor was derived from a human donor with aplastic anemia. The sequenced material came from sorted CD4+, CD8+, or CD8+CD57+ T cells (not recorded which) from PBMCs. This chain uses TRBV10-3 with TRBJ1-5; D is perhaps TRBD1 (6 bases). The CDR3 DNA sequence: TGTGCCAGCAGTTTGACGGGGACATCTCAGCCCCAGCATTTT. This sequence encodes CASSLTGTSQPQHF.